The clone carrying this T cell receptor beta chain showed up just once. Antigen specificity is unknown. These data originate in a study of cytomegalovirus exposure and HLA in healthy donors. The study, taken as a whole, reports: Some highly shared sequence variants likely arose as a pipeline artifact.

The PCR used 60 Vbeta and 13 Jbeta primers. Sequencing used immunoSEQ multiplex PCR; TCRdb keeps in-frame clones, though not all of them. The repertoire holds around 36,000 clones, roughly 80% seen once, with roughly 10% in the top ten. Sequenced input: PBMCs. The source of this sequence is a woman between 40 and 50 years old in good health and CMV-seronegative.

The CDR3 region has the DNA TGTGCCAGTAGTATAGATTCAAGGGGCGCCGGTGGCTACACCTTC. Amino acid sequence: CASSIDSRGAGGYTF. V gene TRBV19 combines with J gene TRBJ1-2; D might be TRBD1 (5 bases). The CDR3 length is 15 residues. Germline CDR1 reads LNHDA; CDR2 reads SQIVND (reference sequence). V dropped 0 bases and J dropped 7 bases, with 15 bases sitting between them.